This T cell receptor (beta chain) was captured in a study of blood T cell repertoires in COVID-19. Study-wide context: Sample material is recorded as cDNA or gDNA derived from T cells, B-cell-depleted T cells, or PBMCs.

CDR3 length equals 13 residues. The V end lost 4 bases, the J end lost 2 bases, and 8 bases lay between the germline ends. From germline, CDR1 is LNHDA and CDR2 SQIVND (reference sequence). In the original processing: By means of reference gene primer amplification, nucleated cell counts were estimated. Data came from immunoSEQ multiplex PCR; TCRdb stores just in-frame clones and leaves some out. Clone size and the V and J calls come from that table; the DNA yielded D and trimming. The sample yields roughly 40,000 clones, approximately 88% seen once. The TCR originated in a woman aged 40 to 50 with acute or convalescent COVID-19. The sample consisted of peripheral blood. The chain joins TRBV19 to TRBJ2-5, with a weak D call TRBD2 (6 bases). DNA of the CDR3: TGTGCCAGTAGTAAGGAGGGGCAAGAGACCCAGTACTTC. As protein: CASSKEGQETQYF.